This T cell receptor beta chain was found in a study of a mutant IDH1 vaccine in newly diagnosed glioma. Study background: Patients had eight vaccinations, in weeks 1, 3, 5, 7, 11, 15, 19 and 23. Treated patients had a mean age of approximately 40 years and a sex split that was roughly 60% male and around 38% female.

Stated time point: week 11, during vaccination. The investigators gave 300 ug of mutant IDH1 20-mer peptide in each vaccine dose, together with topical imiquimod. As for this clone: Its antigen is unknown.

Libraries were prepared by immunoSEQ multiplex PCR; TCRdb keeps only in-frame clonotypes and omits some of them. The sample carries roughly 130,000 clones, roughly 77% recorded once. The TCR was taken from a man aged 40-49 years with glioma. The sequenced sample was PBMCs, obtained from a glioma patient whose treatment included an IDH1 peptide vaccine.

CDR3 bases: TGTGCCAGTAACCGGGACAGGAGCGCAACTAATGAAAAACTGTTTTTT. Residues: CASNRDRSATNEKLFF. The chain links TRBV19 to TRBJ1-4; 8 bases map to TRBD1. The V and J ends lost 7 bases and 0 bases, in that order; junction bases with no gene match: 7. The germline V gene has CDR1 LNHDA and CDR2 SQIVND (reference sequence). The CDR3 contains 16 residues.